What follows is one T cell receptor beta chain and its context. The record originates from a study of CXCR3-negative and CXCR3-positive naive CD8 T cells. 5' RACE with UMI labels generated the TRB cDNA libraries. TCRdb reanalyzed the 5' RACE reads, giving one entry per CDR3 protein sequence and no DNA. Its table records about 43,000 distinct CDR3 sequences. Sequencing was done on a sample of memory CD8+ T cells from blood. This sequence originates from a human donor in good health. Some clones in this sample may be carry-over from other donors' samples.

The CDR3 spells CASRPDRANYYNEQFF. The chain links TRBV19 to TRBJ2-1; without DNA, the TCRdb call of TRBD1 cannot be checked. Germline CDR1 reads LNHDA; CDR2 reads SQIVND (reference sequence). The CDR3 loop spans 16 amino acids. Together with reference TRBV19 and TRBJ2-1, the CDR3 gives the full variable domain: DGGITQSPKYLFRKEGQNVTLSCEQNLNHDAMYWYRQDPGQGLRLIYYSQIVNDFQKGDIAEGYSVSREKKESFPLTVTSAQKNPTAFYLCASRPDRANYYNEQFFGPGTRLTVL.